The sequence of this T cell receptor (beta chain) was determined in a study of blood T cells in healthy people across ages. The use of a sample-barcoded 5' primer and a J-beta primer mix characterized a second PCR of roughly 6 to 11 cycles. TCRdb itself ran the 5' RACE reads through MiXCR, one entry per CDR3 protein. There are some 710,000 distinct CDR3 sequences in the sample; 46% occur only once, and around 18% lies in the top ten. Regarding the study as a whole: Researchers deemed the diversity estimates from one million T cells underestimates. A roughly linear age-dependent decrease characterized TCR beta diversity per million T cells.

Trimming took off 7 bases at V and 4 bases at J, with 17 bases between the two ends. The CDR3 runs to 14 residues. Looked up from germline, CDR1 is DFQATT and CDR2 is SNEGSKA (reference sequence). This clonotype was observed a few times. Its antigen is unidentified. Sequenced material: blood. This chain connects TRBV20-1 to TRBJ2-1, with D tentatively TRBD2 (7 bases). The source of this sequence is a man older than 75 in good health. The CDR3 sequence is CSVQGRERYNEQFF. In DNA, the CDR3 is TGCAGTGTTCAGGGGCGGGAGAGGTACAATGAGCAGTTCTTC.